The T cell receptor beta chain under discussion was sequenced for a study of blood T cells in healthy people across ages. The CDR3 has 15 amino acids. The germline gives CDR1 LNHDA, CDR2 SQIVND (reference sequence). This clonotype has a single count. Primers used in a second PCR of roughly 6 to 11 cycles were a sample-barcoded 5' primer and a J-beta primer mix. MiXCR was run by TCRdb on the 5' RACE reads, yielding one entry per CDR3 protein. The sample has about 380,000 distinct CDR3 sequences, about 52% seen once. V and J are TRBV19 and TRBJ2-7; TRBD1 matches 9 bases. The better agreement between TRBJ2-5 and the DNA end casts doubt on the J call. The sample taken for sequencing was blood. This sequence originates from a man between 60 and 75 years old in good health. In DNA form, the CDR3 reads TGTGCCAGTAGCGATCCGGGACAGGGTAGGAAGACCCAGTACTTC. It is translated as CASSDPGQGRKTQYF.